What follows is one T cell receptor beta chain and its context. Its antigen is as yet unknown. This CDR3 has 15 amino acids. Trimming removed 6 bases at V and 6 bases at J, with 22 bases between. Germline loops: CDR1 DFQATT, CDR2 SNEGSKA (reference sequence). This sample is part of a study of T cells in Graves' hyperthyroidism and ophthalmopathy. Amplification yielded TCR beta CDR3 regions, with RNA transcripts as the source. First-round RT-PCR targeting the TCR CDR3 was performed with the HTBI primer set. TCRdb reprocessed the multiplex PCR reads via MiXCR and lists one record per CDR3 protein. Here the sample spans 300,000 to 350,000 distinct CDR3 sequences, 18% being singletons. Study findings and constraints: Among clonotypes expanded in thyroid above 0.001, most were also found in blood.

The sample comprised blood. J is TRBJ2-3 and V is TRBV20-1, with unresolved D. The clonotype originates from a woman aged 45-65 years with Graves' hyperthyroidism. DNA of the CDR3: TGCAGTGCCGATCCCGGGTCCTTAAGTCCGGATACGCAGTATTTT. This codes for CSADPGSLSPDTQYF.